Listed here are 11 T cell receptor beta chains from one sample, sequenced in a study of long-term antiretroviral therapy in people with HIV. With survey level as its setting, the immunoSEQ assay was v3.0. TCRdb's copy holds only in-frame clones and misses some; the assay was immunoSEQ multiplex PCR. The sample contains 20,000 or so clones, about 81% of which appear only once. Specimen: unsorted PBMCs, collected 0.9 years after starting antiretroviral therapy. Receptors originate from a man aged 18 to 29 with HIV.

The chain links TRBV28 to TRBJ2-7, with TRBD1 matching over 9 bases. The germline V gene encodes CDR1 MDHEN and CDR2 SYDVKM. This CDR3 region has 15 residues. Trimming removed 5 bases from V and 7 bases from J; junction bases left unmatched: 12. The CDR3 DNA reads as TGTGCCAGCAGTACTACCGGGACAGGGCCGCTTGAGCAGTACGTC. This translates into CASSTTGTGPLEQYV.

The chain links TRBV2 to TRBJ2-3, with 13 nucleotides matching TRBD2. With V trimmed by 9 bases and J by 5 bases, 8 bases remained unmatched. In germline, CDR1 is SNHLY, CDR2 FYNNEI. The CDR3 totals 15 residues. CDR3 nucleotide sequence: TGTGCCAGTGACCGACTAGCGGGGGGTTTAGATACGCAGTATTTT. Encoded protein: CASDRLAGGLDTQYF.

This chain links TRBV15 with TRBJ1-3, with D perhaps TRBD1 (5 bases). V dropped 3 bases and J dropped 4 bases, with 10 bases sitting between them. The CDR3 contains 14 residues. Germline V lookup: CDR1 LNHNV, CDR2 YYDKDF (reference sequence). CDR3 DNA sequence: TGTGCCACCAGCAGCCTTAGGGACGGAAACACCATATATTTT. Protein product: CATSSLRDGNTIYF.

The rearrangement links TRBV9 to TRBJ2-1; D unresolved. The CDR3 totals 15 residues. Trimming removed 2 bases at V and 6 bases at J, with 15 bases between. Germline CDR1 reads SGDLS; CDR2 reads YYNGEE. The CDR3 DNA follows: TGTGCCAGCAGCGTCAGGAGTTCCTCGGTCAATGAGCAGTTCTTC. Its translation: CASSVRSSSVNEQFF.

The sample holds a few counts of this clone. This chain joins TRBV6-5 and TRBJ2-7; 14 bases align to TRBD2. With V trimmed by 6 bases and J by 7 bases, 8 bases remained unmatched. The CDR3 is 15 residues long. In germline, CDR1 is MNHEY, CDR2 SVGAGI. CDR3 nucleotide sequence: TGTGCCAGCAGATCGGGACTAGCGGGGGCAGGGGAGCAGTACGTC. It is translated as CASRSGLAGAGEQYV.

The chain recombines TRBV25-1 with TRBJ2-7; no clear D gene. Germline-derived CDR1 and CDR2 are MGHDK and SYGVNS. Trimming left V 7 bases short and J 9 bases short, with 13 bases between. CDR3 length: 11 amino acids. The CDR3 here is CASNSGHRQYF. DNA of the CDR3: TGTGCCAGCAATTCCGGGCATCGGCAGTACTTC.

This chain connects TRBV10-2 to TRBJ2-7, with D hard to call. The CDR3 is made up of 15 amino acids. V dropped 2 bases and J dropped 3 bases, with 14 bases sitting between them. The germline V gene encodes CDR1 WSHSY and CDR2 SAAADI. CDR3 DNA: TGCGCCAGCAGTGAGCTGGGTAAAGTGAACTACGAGCAGTACGTC. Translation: CASSELGKVNYEQYV.

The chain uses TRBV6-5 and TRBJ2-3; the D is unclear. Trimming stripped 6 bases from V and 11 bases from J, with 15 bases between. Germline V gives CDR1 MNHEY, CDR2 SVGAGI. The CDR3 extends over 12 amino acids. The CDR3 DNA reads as TGTGCCAGCAGCCCATCTGGGCGCCGGCAGTATTTT. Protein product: CASSPSGRRQYF.

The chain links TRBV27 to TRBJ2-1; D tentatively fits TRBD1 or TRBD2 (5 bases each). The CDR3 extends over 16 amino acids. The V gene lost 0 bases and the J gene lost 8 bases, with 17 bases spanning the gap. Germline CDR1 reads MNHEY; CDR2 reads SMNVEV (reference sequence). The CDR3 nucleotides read TGTGCCAGCAGTTTATCCGCTAGTGGGGACGTCGATGAGCAGTTCTTC. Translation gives CASSLSASGDVDEQFF.

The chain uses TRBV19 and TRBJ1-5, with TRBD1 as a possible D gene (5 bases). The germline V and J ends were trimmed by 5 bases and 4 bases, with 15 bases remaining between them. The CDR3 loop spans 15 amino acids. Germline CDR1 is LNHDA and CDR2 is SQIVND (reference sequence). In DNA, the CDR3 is TGTGCCAGTAGTGCTCTTCGACAGAGAAATCAGCCCCAGCATTTT. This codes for CASSALRQRNQPQHF.

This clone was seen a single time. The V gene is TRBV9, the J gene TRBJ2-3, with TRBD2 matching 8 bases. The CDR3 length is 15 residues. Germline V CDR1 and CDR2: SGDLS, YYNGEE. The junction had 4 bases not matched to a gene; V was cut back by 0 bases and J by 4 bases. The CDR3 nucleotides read TGTGCCAGCAGCGTAGAAACTAGCGGCCCAGATACGCAGTATTTT. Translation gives CASSVETSGPDTQYF.